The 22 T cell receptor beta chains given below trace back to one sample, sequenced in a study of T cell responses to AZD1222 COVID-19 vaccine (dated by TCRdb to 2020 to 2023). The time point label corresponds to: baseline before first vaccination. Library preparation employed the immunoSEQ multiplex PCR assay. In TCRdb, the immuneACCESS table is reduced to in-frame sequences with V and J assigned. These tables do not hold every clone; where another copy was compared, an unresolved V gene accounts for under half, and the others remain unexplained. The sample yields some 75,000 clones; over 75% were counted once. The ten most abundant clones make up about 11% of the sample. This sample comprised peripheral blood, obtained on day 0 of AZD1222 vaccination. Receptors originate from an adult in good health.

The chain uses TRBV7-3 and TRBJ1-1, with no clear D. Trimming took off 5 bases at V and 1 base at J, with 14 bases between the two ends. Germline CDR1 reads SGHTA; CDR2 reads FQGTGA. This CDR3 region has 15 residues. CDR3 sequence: CASSPGPAENTEAFF. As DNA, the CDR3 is TGTGCCAGCAGCCCCGGGCCTGCTGAGAACACTGAAGCTTTCTTT.

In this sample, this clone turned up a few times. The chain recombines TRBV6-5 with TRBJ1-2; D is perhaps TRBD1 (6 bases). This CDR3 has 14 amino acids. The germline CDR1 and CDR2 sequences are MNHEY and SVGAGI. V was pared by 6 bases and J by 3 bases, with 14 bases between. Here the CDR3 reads CASRGGPEDYGYTF. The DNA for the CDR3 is TGTGCCAGCAGGGGGGGCCCGGAGGACTATGGCTACACCTTC.

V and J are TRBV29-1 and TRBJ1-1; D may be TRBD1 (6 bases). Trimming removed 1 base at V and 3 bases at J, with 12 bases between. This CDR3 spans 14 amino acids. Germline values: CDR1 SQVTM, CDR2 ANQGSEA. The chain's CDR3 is CSVEVGGPDTEAFF. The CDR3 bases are TGCAGCGTTGAAGTAGGGGGGCCGGACACTGAAGCTTTCTTT.

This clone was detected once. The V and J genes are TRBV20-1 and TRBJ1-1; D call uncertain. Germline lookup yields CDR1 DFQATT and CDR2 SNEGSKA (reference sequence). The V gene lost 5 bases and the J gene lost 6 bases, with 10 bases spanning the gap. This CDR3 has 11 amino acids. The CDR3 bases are TGCAGTGCTTTGGTAAGGCCTGAAGCTTTCTTT. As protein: CSALVRPEAFF.

The CDR3 DNA follows: TGTGCCAGCAGCCGAGCCTGGGACAGCCCAGGGGAGTACGTC. Protein sequence: CASSRAWDSPGEYV. This chain connects TRBV6-5 to TRBJ2-7, with 7 bases fitting TRBD1. CDR3 length: 14 amino acids. Germline values: CDR1 MNHEY, CDR2 SVGAGI. Unmatched junction bases numbered 16, after V lost 6 bases and J lost 11 bases.

CDR3 region: CASNMDRVYGYTF. The CDR3 DNA sequence: TGTGCCAGCAACATGGACAGGGTCTATGGCTACACCTTC. This chain joins TRBV28 and TRBJ1-2; the match to TRBD1 covers 8 bases. Germline V gene data show CDR1 as MDHEN and CDR2 as SYDVKM. The CDR3 has 13 amino acids. The V segment lost 7 bases and the J segment 4 bases; nucleotides outside the gene matches: 5.

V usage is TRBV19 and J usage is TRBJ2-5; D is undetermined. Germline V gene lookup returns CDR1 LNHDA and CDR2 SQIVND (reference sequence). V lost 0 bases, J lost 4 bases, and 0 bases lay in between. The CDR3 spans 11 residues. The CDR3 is CASSIEETQYF. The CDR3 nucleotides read TGTGCCAGTAGTATAGAAGAGACCCAGTACTTC.

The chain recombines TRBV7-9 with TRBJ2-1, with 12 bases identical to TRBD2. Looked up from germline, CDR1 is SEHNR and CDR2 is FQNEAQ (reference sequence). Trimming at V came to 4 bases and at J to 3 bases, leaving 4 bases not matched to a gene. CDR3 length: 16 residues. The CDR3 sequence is CASSSLAGGFYNEQFF. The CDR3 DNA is TGTGCCAGCAGCTCCCTAGCGGGGGGGTTCTACAATGAGCAGTTCTTC.

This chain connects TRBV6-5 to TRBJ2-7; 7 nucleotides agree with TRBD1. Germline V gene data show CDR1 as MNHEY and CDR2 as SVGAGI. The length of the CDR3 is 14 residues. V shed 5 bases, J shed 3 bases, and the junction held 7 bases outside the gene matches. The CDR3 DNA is TGTGCCAGCAGTAGCCCGGGACAGCTCTACGAGCAGTACTTC. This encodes CASSSPGQLYEQYF.

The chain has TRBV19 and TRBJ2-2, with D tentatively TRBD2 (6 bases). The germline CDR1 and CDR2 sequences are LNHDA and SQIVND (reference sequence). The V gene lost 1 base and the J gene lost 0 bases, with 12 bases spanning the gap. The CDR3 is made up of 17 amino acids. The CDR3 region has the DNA TGTGCCAGTAGTATAGGTTGGGGAGGAGCGAACACCGGGGAGCTGTTTTTT. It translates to CASSIGWGGANTGELFF.

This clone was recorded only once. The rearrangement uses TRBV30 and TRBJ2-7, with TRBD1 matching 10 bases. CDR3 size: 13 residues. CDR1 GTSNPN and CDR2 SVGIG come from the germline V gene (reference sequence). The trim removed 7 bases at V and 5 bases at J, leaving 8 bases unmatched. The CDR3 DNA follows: TGTGCCTTGCAACTTGGGACAGGGGACGAGCAGTACTTC. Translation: CALQLGTGDEQYF.

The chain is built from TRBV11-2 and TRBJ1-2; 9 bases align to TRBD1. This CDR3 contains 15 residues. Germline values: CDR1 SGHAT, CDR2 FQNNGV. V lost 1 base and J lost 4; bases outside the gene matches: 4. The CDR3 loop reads CASSLAGGQGYGYTF. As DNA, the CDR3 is TGTGCCAGCAGCTTAGCAGGGGGACAGGGCTATGGCTACACCTTC.

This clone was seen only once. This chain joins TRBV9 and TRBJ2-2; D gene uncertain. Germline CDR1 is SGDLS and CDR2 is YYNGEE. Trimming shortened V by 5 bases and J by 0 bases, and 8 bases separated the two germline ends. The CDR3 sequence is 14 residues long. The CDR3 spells CASRLGTNTGELFF. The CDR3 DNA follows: TGTGCCAGCAGACTTGGTACGAACACCGGGGAGCTGTTTTTT. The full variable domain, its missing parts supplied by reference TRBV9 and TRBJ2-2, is DSGVTQTPKHLITATGQRVTLRCSPRSGDLSVYWYQQSLDQGLQFLIQYYNGEERAKGNILERFSAQQFPDLHSELNLSSLELGDSALYFCASRLGTNTGELFFGEGSRLTVL.

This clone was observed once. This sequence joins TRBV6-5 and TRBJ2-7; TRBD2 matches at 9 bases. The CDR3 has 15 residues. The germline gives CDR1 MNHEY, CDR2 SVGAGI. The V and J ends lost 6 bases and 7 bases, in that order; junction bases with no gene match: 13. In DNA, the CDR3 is TGTGCCAGCAGCGAGAGGGGACTAGCAAGAGGAGAGCAGTACTTC. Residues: CASSERGLARGEQYF.

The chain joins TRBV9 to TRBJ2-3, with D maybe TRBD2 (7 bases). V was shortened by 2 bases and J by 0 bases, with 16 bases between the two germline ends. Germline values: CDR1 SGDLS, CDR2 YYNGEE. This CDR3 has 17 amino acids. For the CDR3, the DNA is TGTGCCAGCAGCGTGTTACGGGGGGCCGATAGCACAGATACGCAGTATTTT. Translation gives CASSVLRGADSTDTQYF.

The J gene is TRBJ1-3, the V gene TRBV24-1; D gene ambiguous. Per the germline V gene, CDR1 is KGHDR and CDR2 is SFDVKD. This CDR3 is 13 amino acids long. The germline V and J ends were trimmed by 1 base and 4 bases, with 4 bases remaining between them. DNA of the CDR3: TGTGCCACCAGTGATTTATTAGGAAACACCATATATTTT. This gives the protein CATSDLLGNTIYF.

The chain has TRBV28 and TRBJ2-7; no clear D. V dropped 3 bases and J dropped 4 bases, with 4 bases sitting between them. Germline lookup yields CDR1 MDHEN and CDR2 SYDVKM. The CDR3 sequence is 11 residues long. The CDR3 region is CASSFSYEQYV. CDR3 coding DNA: TGTGCCAGCAGTTTTTCGTACGAGCAGTACGTC.

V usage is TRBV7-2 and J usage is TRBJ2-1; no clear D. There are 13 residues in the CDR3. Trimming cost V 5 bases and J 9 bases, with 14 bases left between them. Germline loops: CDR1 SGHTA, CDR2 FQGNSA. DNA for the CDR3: TGTGCCAGCAGCAAAGCTCGCCAGGTTGAGCAGTTCTTC. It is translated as CASSKARQVEQFF.

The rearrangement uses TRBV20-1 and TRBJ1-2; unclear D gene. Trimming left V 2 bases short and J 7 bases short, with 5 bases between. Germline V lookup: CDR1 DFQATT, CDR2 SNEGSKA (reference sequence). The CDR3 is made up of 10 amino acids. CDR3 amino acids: CSARTRGYTF. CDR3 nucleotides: TGCAGTGCTAGAACGCGTGGCTACACCTTC.

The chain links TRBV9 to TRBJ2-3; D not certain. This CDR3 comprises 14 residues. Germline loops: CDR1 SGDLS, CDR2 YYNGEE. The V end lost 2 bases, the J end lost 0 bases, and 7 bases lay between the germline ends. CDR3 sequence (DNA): TGTGCCAGCAGCGTGCACTCTAGCACAGATACGCAGTATTTT. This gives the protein CASSVHSSTDTQYF.

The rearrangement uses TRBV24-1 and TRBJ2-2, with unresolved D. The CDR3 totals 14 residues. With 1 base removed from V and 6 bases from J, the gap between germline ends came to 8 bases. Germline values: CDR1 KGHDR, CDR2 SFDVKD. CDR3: CATSDFSFPGELFF. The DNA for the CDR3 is TGTGCCACCAGTGATTTTTCGTTTCCCGGGGAGCTGTTTTTT.

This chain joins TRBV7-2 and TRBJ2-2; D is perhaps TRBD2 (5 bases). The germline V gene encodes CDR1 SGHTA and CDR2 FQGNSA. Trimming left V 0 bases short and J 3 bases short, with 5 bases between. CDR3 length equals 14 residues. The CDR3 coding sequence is TGTGCCAGCAGCTTAGCCGGGGACACCGGGGAGCTGTTTTTT. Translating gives CASSLAGDTGELFF.